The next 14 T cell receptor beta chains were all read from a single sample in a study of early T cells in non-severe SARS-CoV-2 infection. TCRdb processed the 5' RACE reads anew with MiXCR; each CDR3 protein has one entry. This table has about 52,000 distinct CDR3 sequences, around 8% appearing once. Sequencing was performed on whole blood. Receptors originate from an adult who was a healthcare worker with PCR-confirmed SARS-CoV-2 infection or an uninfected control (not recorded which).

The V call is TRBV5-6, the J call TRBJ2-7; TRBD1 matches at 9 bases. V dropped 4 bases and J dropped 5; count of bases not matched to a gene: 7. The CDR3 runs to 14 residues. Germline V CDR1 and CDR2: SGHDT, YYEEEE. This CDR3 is CASSPPDRGHEQYF. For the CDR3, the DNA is TGTGCCAGCAGCCCTCCGGACAGGGGCCACGAGCAGTACTTC.

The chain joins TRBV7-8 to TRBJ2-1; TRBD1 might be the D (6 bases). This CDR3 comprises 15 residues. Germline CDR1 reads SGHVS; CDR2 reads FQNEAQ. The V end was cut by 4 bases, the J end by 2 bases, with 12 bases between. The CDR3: CASSSLRDTYNEQFF. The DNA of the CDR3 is TGTGCCAGCAGCTCGCTACGGGACACCTACAATGAGCAGTTCTTC.

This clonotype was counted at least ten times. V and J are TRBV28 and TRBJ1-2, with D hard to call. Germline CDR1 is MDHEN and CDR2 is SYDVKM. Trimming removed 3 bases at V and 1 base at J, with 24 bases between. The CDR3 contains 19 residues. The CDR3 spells CASSFAGKGRGRGNYGYTF. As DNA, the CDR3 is TGTGCCAGCAGTTTCGCTGGGAAGGGTAGAGGACGTGGTAACTATGGCTACACCTTC.

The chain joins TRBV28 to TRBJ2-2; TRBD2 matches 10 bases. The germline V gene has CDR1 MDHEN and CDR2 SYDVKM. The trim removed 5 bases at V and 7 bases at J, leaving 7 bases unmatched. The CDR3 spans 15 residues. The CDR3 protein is CASSLAGVSDGELFF. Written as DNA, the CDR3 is TGTGCCAGCAGTCTAGCGGGAGTATCGGACGGGGAGCTGTTTTTT.

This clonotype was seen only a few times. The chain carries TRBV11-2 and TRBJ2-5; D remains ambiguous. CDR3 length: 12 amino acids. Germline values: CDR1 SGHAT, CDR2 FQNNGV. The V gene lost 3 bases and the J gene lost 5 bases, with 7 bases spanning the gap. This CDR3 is CASSFLLETQYF. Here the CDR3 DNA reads TGTGCCAGCAGCTTTCTCTTGGAGACCCAGTACTTC.

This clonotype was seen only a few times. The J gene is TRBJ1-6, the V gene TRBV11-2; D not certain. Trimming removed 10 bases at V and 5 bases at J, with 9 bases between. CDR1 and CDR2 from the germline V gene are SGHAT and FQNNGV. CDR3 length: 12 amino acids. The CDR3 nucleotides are TGTGCCACACAGCGAAATAATTCACCCCTCCACTTT. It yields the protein CATQRNNSPLHF.

The CDR3 DNA reads TGTGCCATCGCTGGTTCACAGGGTTTAGGCAAAAACATTCAGTACTTC. Protein: CAIAGSQGLGKNIQYF. The rearrangement uses TRBV2 and TRBJ2-4; TRBD1 is a possible D gene (6 bases). The CDR3 is 16 residues long. Deletions cut 10 bases from V and 3 bases from J, with 22 bases between. Germline V gene data show CDR1 as SNHLY and CDR2 as FYNNEI.

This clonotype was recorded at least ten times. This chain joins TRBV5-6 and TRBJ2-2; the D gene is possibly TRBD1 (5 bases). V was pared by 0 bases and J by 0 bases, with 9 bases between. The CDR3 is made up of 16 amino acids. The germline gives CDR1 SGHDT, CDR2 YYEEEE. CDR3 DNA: TGTGCCAGCAGCTTGGTATCAGGGACGAACACCGGGGAGCTGTTTTTT. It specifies CASSLVSGTNTGELFF.

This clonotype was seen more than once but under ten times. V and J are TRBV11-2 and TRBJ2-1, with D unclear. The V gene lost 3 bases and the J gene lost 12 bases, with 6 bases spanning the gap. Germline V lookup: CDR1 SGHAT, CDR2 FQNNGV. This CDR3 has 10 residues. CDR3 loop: CASSLKRQFF. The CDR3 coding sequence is TGTGCCAGCAGCTTGAAGAGGCAGTTCTTC.

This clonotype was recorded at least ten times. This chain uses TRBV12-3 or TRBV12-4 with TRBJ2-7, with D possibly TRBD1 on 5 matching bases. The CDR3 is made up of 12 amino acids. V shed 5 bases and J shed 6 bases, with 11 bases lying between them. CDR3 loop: CASSPDSIEQYF. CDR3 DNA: TGTGCCAGCAGTCCCGACAGCATCGAGCAGTACTTC.

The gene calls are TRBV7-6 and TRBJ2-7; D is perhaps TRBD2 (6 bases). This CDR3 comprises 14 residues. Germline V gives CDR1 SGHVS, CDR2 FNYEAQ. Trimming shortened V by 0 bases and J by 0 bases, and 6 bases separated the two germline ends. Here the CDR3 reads CASSLAGLSYEQYF. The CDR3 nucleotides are TGTGCCAGCAGCTTAGCGGGACTCTCCTACGAGCAGTACTTC.

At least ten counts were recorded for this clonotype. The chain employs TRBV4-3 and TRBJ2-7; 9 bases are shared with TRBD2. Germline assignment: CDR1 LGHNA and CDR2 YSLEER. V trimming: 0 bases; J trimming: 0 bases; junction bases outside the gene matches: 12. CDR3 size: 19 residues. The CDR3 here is CASSQDLGYRTSDSYEQYF. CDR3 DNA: TGCGCCAGCAGCCAAGACTTGGGGTATCGGACTAGCGACTCCTACGAGCAGTACTTC.

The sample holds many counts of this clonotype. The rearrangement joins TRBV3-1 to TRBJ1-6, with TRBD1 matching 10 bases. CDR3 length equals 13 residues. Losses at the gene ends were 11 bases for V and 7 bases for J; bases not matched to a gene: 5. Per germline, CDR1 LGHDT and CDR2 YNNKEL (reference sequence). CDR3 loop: CAGRTGGNSPLHF. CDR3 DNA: TGTGCCGGACGGACAGGGGGGAATTCACCCCTCCACTTT.

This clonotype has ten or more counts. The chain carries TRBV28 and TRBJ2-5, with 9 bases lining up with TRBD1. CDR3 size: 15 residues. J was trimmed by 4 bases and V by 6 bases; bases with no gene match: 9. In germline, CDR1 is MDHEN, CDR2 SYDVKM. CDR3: CASSITGGYGETQYF. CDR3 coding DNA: TGTGCCAGCAGCATCACAGGGGGCTATGGAGAGACCCAGTACTTC. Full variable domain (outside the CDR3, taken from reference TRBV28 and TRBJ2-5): DVKVTQSSRYLVKRTGEKVFLECVQDMDHENMFWYRQDPGLGLRLIYFSYDVKMKEKGDIPEGYSVSREKKERFSLILESASTNQTSMYLCASSITGGYGETQYFGPGTRLLVL.